The clone carrying this T cell receptor beta chain was detected once. Antigen unknown. The sample belongs to a study of blood T cells in healthy people across ages. General study points: In older individuals, TCR beta diversity per million T cells was lower, falling roughly linearly with age. Diversity estimates drawn from one million T cells were deemed underestimates.

The study drew donors from healthy Caucasian individuals in Russia aged about 6 to 95. Between the trimmed V and J ends, which lost 5 bases and 0 bases, there was a span of 11 bases. Germline CDR1 DFQATT, CDR2 SNEGSKA (reference sequence). There are 13 residues in the CDR3. A sample-barcoded 5' primer and a J-beta primer mix were used in a second PCR of roughly 7 to 11 cycles. Via MiXCR, TCRdb re-called the 5' RACE reads, giving one row per CDR3 protein. Here the sample spans about 580,000 distinct CDR3 sequences, more than 45% being singletons. The V and J genes are TRBV20-1 and TRBJ2-7; D may match TRBD1 or TRBD2 (5 bases each). Sequencing used blood. This clonotype originated in a man older than 75 in good health. This chain's CDR3 is CSAPRDASYEQYF. As DNA, the CDR3 is TGCAGTGCTCCCCGGGACGCCTCCTACGAGCAGTACTTC.